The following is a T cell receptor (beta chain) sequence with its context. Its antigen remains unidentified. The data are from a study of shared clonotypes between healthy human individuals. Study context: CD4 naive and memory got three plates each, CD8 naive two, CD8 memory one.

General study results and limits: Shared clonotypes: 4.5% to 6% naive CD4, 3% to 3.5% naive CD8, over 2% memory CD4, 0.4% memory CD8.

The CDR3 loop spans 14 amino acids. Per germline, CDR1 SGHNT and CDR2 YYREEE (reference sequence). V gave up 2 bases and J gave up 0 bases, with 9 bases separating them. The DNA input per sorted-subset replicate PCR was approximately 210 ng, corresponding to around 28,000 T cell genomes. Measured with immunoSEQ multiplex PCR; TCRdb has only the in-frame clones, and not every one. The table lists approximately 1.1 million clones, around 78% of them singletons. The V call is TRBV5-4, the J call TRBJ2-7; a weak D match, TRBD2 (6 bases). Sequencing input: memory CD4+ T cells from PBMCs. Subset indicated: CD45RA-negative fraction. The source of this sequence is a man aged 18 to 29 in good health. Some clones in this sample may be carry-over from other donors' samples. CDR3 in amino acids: CASSLLADSYEQYF. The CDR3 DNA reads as TGTGCCAGCAGCTTACTAGCCGACTCCTACGAGCAGTACTTC.